Listed below are T cell receptor beta chains from one sample, sequenced in a study of Ad26.COV2.S vaccination and SARS-CoV-2 variants. Clones were sequenced by immunoSEQ multiplex PCR, and TCRdb holds only the in-frame ones, with some missing. The sample consists of fewer than 400,000 clones, 88% of them appearing once. Sequenced material: peripheral blood, taken in a trial of Ad26.COV2.S vaccine versus placebo. The source of these receptors is a person aged 18-60 years who received the Ad26.COV2.S COVID-19 vaccine or a placebo. CDR3s include the opening cysteine and the closing phenylalanine or tryptophan. The D gene is left open where the match is weak. Size values are once, few and many counts, or a class for expanded clones, and some rows have none.

D	J	size	V	CDR3	DNA
-	TRBJ2-3	-	TRBV7-9	CASSLDFPPTGGTDTQYF	TGTGCCAGCAGCTTAGATTTTCCCCCCACCGGGGGCACAGATACGCAGTATTTT
TRBD1	TRBJ1-2	-	TRBV27	CASSRTQGNGYTF	TGTGCCAGCAGTAGGACACAGGGGAATGGCTACACCTTC
TRBD1	TRBJ1-2	-	TRBV10-3	CAISETGVYGYTF	TGTGCCATCAGTGAGACAGGGGTCTATGGCTACACCTTC
-	TRBJ1-1	-	TRBV3-1/TRBV3-2	CASSQRGAGVNTEAFF	TGTGCCAGCAGCCAACGGGGGGCTGGGGTGAACACTGAAGCTTTCTTT
-	TRBJ2-1	-	TRBV20-1	CSARGQGNQFF	TGCAGTGCTAGAGGCCAAGGTAACCAGTTCTTC
TRBD1	TRBJ1-3	-	TRBV5-8	CASSLDWTGENTIYF	TGTGCCAGCAGCTTGGACTGGACAGGAGAAAACACCATATATTTT
-	TRBJ1-5	-	TRBV4-1	CASSQSGDRAAQHF	TGCGCCAGCAGCCAATCAGGGGACCGGGCGGCCCAGCATTTT
-	TRBJ1-1	-	TRBV2	CASSEALGTEAFF	TGTGCCAGCAGTGAAGCCCTAGGCACTGAAGCTTTCTTT
TRBD1	TRBJ1-2	once	TRBV30	CAWSDWTGIIYGYTF	TGTGCCTGGAGTGACTGGACAGGGATTATCTATGGCTACACCTTC
-	TRBJ2-1	-	TRBV5-4	CASSWGGDSPYNEQFF	TGTGCCAGCAGCTGGGGGGGGGACAGTCCCTACAATGAGCAGTTCTTC
-	TRBJ2-2	few	TRBV5-4	CASSFTAGELFF	TGTGCCAGCAGCTTTACAGCCGGGGAGCTGTTTTTT
TRBD1	TRBJ1-2	-	TRBV6-5	CASSYSTGGAYGYTF	TGTGCCAGCAGTTACTCGACAGGGGGCGCCTATGGCTACACCTTC
-	TRBJ1-3	-	TRBV19	CATRASSGNTIYF	TGTGCCACCCGGGCGAGCTCTGGAAACACCATATATTTT
TRBD2	TRBJ2-5	-	TRBV30	CACSFSTSGETQYF	TGTGCCTGTTCCTTCTCGACTAGCGGTGAGACCCAGTACTTC
-	TRBJ2-5	-	TRBV19	CASSMDQETQYF	TGTGCCAGTAGTATGGACCAAGAGACCCAGTACTTC